Listed below are T cell receptor beta chains from one sample, sequenced in a study of blood T cell repertoires in COVID-19. Sequencing was performed with immunoSEQ multiplex PCR; in TCRdb, only in-frame clones are kept and a portion is missing. The repertoire includes about 100,000 clones, just under 85% of them detected once, and roughly 13% sits in the top ten. The sample taken for sequencing was peripheral blood. These receptors originate from a man aged 50-59 years with active or convalescent COVID-19. Each CDR3 is given with its conserved first and last residue. D genes are given only for firm matches. Some rows have no size entry. The others give once, few or many, or a class for an expanded clone.

j_gene | v_gene | d_gene | abundance | CDR3nt | CDR3aa
TRBJ2-3 | TRBV19 | . | . | TGTGCCAGTACGCAAAGAGGAGAGACAGATACGCAGTATTTT | CASTQRGETDTQYF
TRBJ1-1 | TRBV5-1 | TRBD1 | . | TGCGCCAGCAGCTTCAGCCGGGACAGGGGGCGAGCTTTCTTT | CASSFSRDRGRAFF
TRBJ1-1 | TRBV5-1 | . | . | TGCGCCAGCAGCTTGGGGACAGCGAACACTGAAGCTTTCTTT | CASSLGTANTEAFF
TRBJ2-3 | TRBV29-1 | . | . | TGCAGCGTTGAAGGTCTCCGGATAGCTACGGCTTCTTCCGATACGCAGTATTTT | CSVEGLRIATASSDTQYF
TRBJ1-2 | TRBV19 | . | . | TGTGCCACCGAGTCCCGATTAGCTAACTATGGCTACACCTTC | CATESRLANYGYTF
TRBJ2-7 | TRBV11-2 | . | . | TGTGCCAGCAGCCTAATAGGGGAGGACGAGCAGTACTTC | CASSLIGEDEQYF
TRBJ2-3 | TRBV5-4 | . | . | TGTGCCAGCAGCCCGGAGGGACGGTCGGTTGGCACAGATACGCAGTATTTT | CASSPEGRSVGTDTQYF
TRBJ1-2 | TRBV27 | . | . | TGTGCCAGCAGTTTATCGGGCGCCGACTATGGCTACACCTTC | CASSLSGADYGYTF
TRBJ1-6 | TRBV19 | . | . | TGTGCCAGTAGTATAGATATGTCGGGGTCACCCCTCCACTTT | CASSIDMSGSPLHF
TRBJ1-3 | TRBV19 | . | . | TGTGCCAGTAGTGGGGACACTCTCAGAGGAAACACCATATATTTT | CASSGDTLRGNTIYF
TRBJ2-1 | TRBV18 | TRBD2 | . | TGTGCCAGCTCACCACCCCTGGGCGGGAGAGACTACAATGAGCAGTTCTTC | CASSPPLGGRDYNEQFF
TRBJ1-6 | TRBV14 | . | . | TGTGCCAGCAGCCAAGAGTGGAGAAATAATTCACCCCTCCACTTT | CASSQEWRNNSPLHF
TRBJ2-7 | TRBV6-2/TRBV6-3 | . | . | TGTGCCAGCAGTTACTGGACAGATCACCTCTCCTACGAGCAGTACTTC | CASSYWTDHLSYEQYF
TRBJ2-5 | TRBV5-1 | TRBD2 | . | TGCGCCAGCAGCTTGGAATTATTGGCGGGAGGGGGCCAAGAGACCCAGTACTTC | CASSLELLAGGGQETQYF
TRBJ2-4 | TRBV7-9 | . | . | TGTGCCAGCAGCTTAGCAGGGGCCCAAAACATTCAGTACTTC | CASSLAGAQNIQYF
TRBJ2-2 | TRBV19 | . | . | TGTGCCAGTAGTAGGGGACTGACCCTCACCGGGGAGCTGTTTTTT | CASSRGLTLTGELFF
TRBJ2-1 | TRBV27 | . | . | TGTGCCAGCAGTCCGGGGACCTACAATGAGCAGTTCTTC | CASSPGTYNEQFF
TRBJ1-1 | TRBV12-3/TRBV12-4 | . | . | TGTGCCAGCAGTTTAGCGGGGGGGACTGGTGCTTTCTTT | CASSLAGGTGAFF
TRBJ1-6 | TRBV7-9 | TRBD1 | . | TGTGCCAGCAGCTCGACATATGGGGACAGGGGGAATTCACCCCTCCACTTT | CASSSTYGDRGNSPLHF
TRBJ2-1 | TRBV5-1 | . | . | TGCGCCAGCAGCACGGACTTCTACAATGAGCAGTTCTTC | CASSTDFYNEQFF
TRBJ1-2 | TRBV28 | . | . | TGTGCCAGCAGTTTCCCAAGGGGGGGGAGTGAGGGCTACACCTTC | CASSFPRGGSEGYTF
TRBJ2-3 | TRBV27 | TRBD2 | . | TGTGCCAGCAGCCAAACTAGCGGGAGGACAGATACGCAGTATTTT | CASSQTSGRTDTQYF
TRBJ1-2 | TRBV28 | . | . | TGTGCCAGCAGTTTTCGGGGAGGCGGCTACACCTTC | CASSFRGGGYTF
TRBJ2-7 | TRBV11-3 | . | . | TGTGCCAGCAGCTTAGAACCAGGGGCCAACGAGCAGTACTTC | CASSLEPGANEQYF
TRBJ2-7 | TRBV3-1/TRBV3-2 | TRBD1 | . | TGTGCCAGCAGCCCCTCAGGGGGCTCCTACGAGCAGTACTTC | CASSPSGGSYEQYF
TRBJ2-4 | TRBV5-1 | . | . | TGCGCCAGCAGCTTGGAGAACAGAGAAGAAAACATTCAGTACTTC | CASSLENREENIQYF
TRBJ2-6 | TRBV19 | . | . | TGTGCCAGTAGAGACTCCTCTGGGGCCAACGTCCTGACTTTC | CASRDSSGANVLTF
TRBJ1-1 | TRBV12-3/TRBV12-4 | . | once | TGTGCCAGCAGTCGACAGTTTGAAGCTTTCTTT | CASSRQFEAFF
TRBJ2-3 | TRBV4-2 | TRBD2 | once | TGTGCCAGCAGCCCGGGGACTAACCGGGGGGTAACGCAGTATTTT | CASSPGTNRGVTQYF
TRBJ1-2 | TRBV7-9 | . | . | TGTGCCAGCAGCTTAACCGGGGATGGCTACACCTTC | CASSLTGDGYTF
TRBJ2-1 | TRBV19 | TRBD2 | . | TGTGCCAGTAAGCCCAGGACTAGCGGGGGGAACAATGAGCAGTTCTTC | CASKPRTSGGNNEQFF
TRBJ1-2 | TRBV10-3 | . | . | TGTGCCACCCGCAGGGGAGGGACGGGACGCTACACCTTC | CATRRGGTGRYTF
TRBJ2-3 | TRBV9 | TRBD1 | once | TGTGCCAGCAGTTTTCAGGGGGCAGGAGATACGCAGTATTTT | CASSFQGAGDTQYF
TRBJ2-5 | TRBV7-9 | . | . | TGTGCCAGCAGCACCGGACTACGTGGAGAGACCCAGTACTTC | CASSTGLRGETQYF
TRBJ2-3 | TRBV18 | TRBD2 | few | TGTGCCAGCTCACCGGAGGGCGGGAGGGCCAATTCAGATACGCAGTATTTT | CASSPEGGRANSDTQYF
TRBJ2-1 | TRBV9 | . | . | TGTGCCAGCAGCGTAGAATCGGCCTACAATGAGCAGTTCTTC | CASSVESAYNEQFF
TRBJ2-1 | TRBV27 | TRBD2 | . | TGTGCCAGCAGAGGAGCGGGAGTCAATGAGCAGTTCTTC | CASRGAGVNEQFF
TRBJ2-5 | TRBV24-1 | . | . | TGTGCCACCAGTGAAGGGGACTACCAAGAGACCCAGTACTTC | CATSEGDYQETQYF
TRBJ1-1 | TRBV6-5 | TRBD1 | . | TGTGCCAGCAGCAAGACAGGGGACTACCCCGGTGAAGCTTTCTTT | CASSKTGDYPGEAFF
TRBJ1-5 | TRBV6-1 | . | . | TGTGCCAGCAGTGACCTTCGGGGTAGCAATCAGCCCCAGCATTTT | CASSDLRGSNQPQHF
TRBJ1-6 | TRBV6-5 | . | . | TGTGCCAGCAGAGGGGGGGACAATTCACCCCTCCACTTT | CASRGGDNSPLHF
TRBJ1-2 | TRBV2 | . | . | TGTGCCAGCAGTGAACAGGGCCACTATGGCTACACCTTC | CASSEQGHYGYTF
TRBJ1-6 | TRBV20-1 | TRBD1 | few | TGCAGTGCTCGTGACCGGGACAGGGGAACTTCACCCCTCCACTTT | CSARDRDRGTSPLHF
TRBJ2-2 | TRBV15 | . | large | TGTGCCACCAGCAGCAGCAGCGCGAACACCGGGGAGCTGTTTTTT | CATSSSSANTGELFF
TRBJ1-2 | TRBV2 | . | . | TGTGCCAGCAGTGAAGCGTTTACAGATGGCTACACCTTC | CASSEAFTDGYTF
TRBJ1-1 | TRBV30 | . | . | TGTGCCTGTCGTGCACAGGGAATGGGTACTGAAGCTTTCTTT | CACRAQGMGTEAFF
TRBJ2-3 | TRBV7-9 | . | . | TGTGCCAGCAGCCCCGGGGGTAGCACAGATACAATAGGCCCTTTT | CASSPGGSTDTIGPF
TRBJ2-6 | TRBV28 | . | . | TGTGCCAGCAGCCTAGTATCTACGTCTGGGGCCAACGTCCTGACTTTC | CASSLVSTSGANVLTF
TRBJ1-1 | TRBV2 | . | . | TGTGCCAGCTTCCTCAACGGGAGGAACACTGAAGCTTTCTTT | CASFLNGRNTEAFF
TRBJ1-1 | TRBV27 | . | . | TGTGCCAGCAGTTTTTCCCTCGGGGGTCGCGTTAGAGCTTTCTTT | CASSFSLGGRVRAFF
TRBJ2-1 | TRBV6-5 | TRBD2 | . | TGTGCCAGCAGTTTAACTAGCGGGAGAGTGGATGAGCAGTTCTTC | CASSLTSGRVDEQFF
TRBJ1-1 | TRBV7-9 | . | once | TGTGCCAGCAGCCGGCAGGGGACTGAAGCTTTCTTT | CASSRQGTEAFF
TRBJ2-7 | TRBV10-3 | . | . | TGTGCCATCAGTGAGTCGAACAGGGCGTACGAGCAGTACTTC | CAISESNRAYEQYF
TRBJ2-5 | TRBV7-6 | TRBD2 | once | TGTGCCAGCAGCCCGTTAGCGGGAGGGTACCAAGAGACCCAGTACTTC | CASSPLAGGYQETQYF
TRBJ2-5 | TRBV5-8 | . | . | TGTGCCAGCAGCCCCGGTCCGGGGGTTCAAGAGACCCAGTACTTC | CASSPGPGVQETQYF
TRBJ1-3 | TRBV27 | . | . | TGTGCCAGCAGTCCTTACTCGGGGGGCGCGTATGGAAACACCATATATTTT | CASSPYSGGAYGNTIYF